The rows below give T cell receptor beta chains drawn from one sample of a study of shared clonotypes between healthy human individuals. Libraries were prepared by immunoSEQ multiplex PCR; TCRdb keeps only in-frame clonotypes and omits some of them. The table includes about 2.3 million clones, more than 85% detected once. What was sequenced was naive CD4+ T cells from PBMCs. The receptors here all came from a man younger than 35 in good health. Some clones in this sample may be carry-over from other donors' samples. Each CDR3 is given with its conserved first and last residue. A D gene is named only where the DNA matches it firmly. Size tells how often a clone was seen (once, few, many) or the class of an expanded clone, and some rows leave it out.

V	size	D	J	CDR3	DNA
TRBV4-3	once	NA	TRBJ2-2	CASSLRPRTGELFF	TGCGCCAGCAGTTTAAGGCCTCGGACCGGGGAGCTGTTTTTT
TRBV2	NA	NA	TRBJ1-5	CASKVGSGSNQPQHF	TGTGCCAGCAAGGTGGGGTCAGGTAGCAATCAGCCCCAGCATTTT
TRBV4-3	NA	TRBD2	TRBJ2-7	CASSRLAGGTYEQYF	TGCGCCAGCAGCCGTCTAGCGGGAGGTACCTACGAGCAGTACTTC
TRBV2	NA	TRBD1	TRBJ2-1	CASSGRLTGSNEQFF	TGTGCCAGCAGTGGACGATTGACAGGGAGTAATGAGCAGTTCTTC
TRBV6-5	NA	NA	TRBJ1-1	CASSYSLLTTEAFF	TGTGCCAGCAGTTACTCGCTCCTGACAACTGAAGCTTTCTTT
TRBV5-1	NA	NA	TRBJ2-5	CASSLMGHQETQYF	TGCGCCAGCAGCTTGATGGGACACCAAGAGACCCAGTACTTC
TRBV2	NA	NA	TRBJ1-2	CASSEALGDRGGYTF	TGTGCCAGCAGTGAAGCTCTAGGGGACCGGGGAGGCTACACCTTC
TRBV29-1	NA	NA	TRBJ2-2	CSASRWDTGELFF	TGCAGCGCCTCGCGATGGGACACCGGGGAGCTGTTTTTT
TRBV21-1	few	NA	TRBJ1-5	CASSPGTGSQPQHF	TGTGCCAGCAGCCCTGGGACAGGCAGTCAGCCCCAGCATTTT
TRBV29-1	NA	TRBD1	TRBJ1-2	CSVYGQGGNYGYTF	TGCAGCGTTTACGGACAGGGCGGGAACTATGGCTACACCTTC
TRBV5-1	NA	NA	TRBJ2-2	CASSFRSSGELFF	TGCGCCAGCAGCTTTCGCAGCTCCGGCGAGCTGTTTTTT
TRBV28	NA	NA	TRBJ2-1	CASSFHRNEQFF	TGTGCCAGCAGTTTCCATCGCAATGAGCAGTTCTTC
TRBV11-1	NA	TRBD1	TRBJ2-7	CASSFGFGQGLYEQYF	TGTGCCAGCAGCTTCGGTTTTGGACAGGGGCTTTACGAGCAGTACTTC
TRBV18	few	NA	TRBJ2-2	CASSPPSGSGELFF	TGTGCCAGCTCACCACCATCCGGGTCCGGGGAGCTGTTTTTT
TRBV5-1	NA	NA	TRBJ1-5	CASSLERGQPQHF	TGCGCCAGCAGCTTGGAACGAGGTCAGCCCCAGCATTTT
TRBV14	NA	NA	TRBJ1-3	CASSQASRARNTIYF	TGTGCCAGCAGCCAAGCAAGCAGGGCTCGAAACACCATATATTTT
TRBV4-1	NA	NA	TRBJ1-4	CASSQLIGRNEKLFF	TGCGCCAGCAGCCAATTAATAGGAAGGAATGAAAAACTGTTTTTT